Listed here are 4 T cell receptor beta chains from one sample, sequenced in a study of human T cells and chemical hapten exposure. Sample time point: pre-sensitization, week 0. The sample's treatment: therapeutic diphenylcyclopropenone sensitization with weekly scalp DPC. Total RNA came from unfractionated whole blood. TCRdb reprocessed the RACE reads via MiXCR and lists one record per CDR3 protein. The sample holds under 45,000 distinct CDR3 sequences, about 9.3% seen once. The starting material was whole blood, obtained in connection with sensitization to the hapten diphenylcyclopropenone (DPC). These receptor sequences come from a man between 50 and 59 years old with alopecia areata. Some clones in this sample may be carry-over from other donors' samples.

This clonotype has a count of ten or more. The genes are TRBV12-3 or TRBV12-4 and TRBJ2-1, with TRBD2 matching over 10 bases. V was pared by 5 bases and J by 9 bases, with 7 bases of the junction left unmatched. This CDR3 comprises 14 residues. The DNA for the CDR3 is TGTGCCAGCAGTGACCTAGCGGGAGTAATTGAGCAGTTCTTC. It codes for CASSDLAGVIEQFF.

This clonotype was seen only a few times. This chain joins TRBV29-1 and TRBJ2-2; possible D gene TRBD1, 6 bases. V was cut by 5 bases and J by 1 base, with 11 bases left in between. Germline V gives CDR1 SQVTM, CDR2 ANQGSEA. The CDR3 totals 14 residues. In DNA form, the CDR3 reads TGCAGCGTTCAGGGGCAGGGGAACACCGGGGAGCTGTTTTTT. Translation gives CSVQGQGNTGELFF.

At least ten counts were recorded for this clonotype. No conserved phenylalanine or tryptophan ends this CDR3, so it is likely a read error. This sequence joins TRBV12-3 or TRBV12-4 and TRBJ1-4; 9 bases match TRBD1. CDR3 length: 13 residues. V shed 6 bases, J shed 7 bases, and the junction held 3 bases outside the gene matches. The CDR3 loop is CASRRQGGEKLFL. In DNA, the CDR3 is TGTGCCAGCAGGCGACAGGGGGGTGAAAAACTGTTTCTT.

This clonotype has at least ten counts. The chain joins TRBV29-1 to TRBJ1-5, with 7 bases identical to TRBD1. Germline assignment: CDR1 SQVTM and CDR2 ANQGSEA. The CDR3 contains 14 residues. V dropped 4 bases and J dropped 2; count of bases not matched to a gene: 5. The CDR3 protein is CSVGVGGGNQPQHF. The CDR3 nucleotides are TGCAGCGTTGGAGTAGGGGGCGGCAATCAGCCCCAGCATTTT.